These 19 T cell receptor beta chains were all obtained from the same sample, sequenced in a study of blood T cell repertoires in COVID-19. The table came from immunoSEQ multiplex PCR; TCRdb's copy has only in-frame clones and leaves some out. The sample lists about 190,000 clones, around nine tenths occurring once. The material sequenced was peripheral blood. All receptors come from a man aged 30-40 years with acute or convalescent COVID-19.

The CDR3 sequence is CASSLGGLDTQYF. The CDR3 nucleotides read TGCGCCAGCAGCTTGGGAGGGTTAGATACGCAGTATTTT. The chain joins TRBV5-1 to TRBJ2-3; a possible D gene is TRBD2 (5 bases). CDR1 and CDR2 (germline): SGHRS, YFSETQ. Trimming removed 0 bases at V and 5 bases at J, with 7 bases between. CDR3 size: 13 residues.

This clone was found once. This chain connects TRBV5-4 to TRBJ2-5, with 8 positions matching TRBD2. CDR3 length: 14 residues. Trimming cost V 4 bases and J 4 bases; bases outside gene matches: 6. Germline CDR1 is SGHNT and CDR2 is YYREEE (reference sequence). The CDR3 DNA is TGTGCCAGCAGCACCGGGGGGGCCGGAGAGACCCAGTACTTC. Encoded protein: CASSTGGAGETQYF.

The chain joins TRBV7-3 to TRBJ1-2, with D maybe TRBD1 (6 bases). The CDR3 is 13 amino acids. Germline V gives CDR1 SGHTA, CDR2 FQGTGA. Deletions cut 6 bases from V and 1 base from J, with 9 bases between. CDR3 nucleotide sequence: TGTGCCAGCAGTCCAGGGGTTAACTATGGCTACACCTTC. As protein: CASSPGVNYGYTF.

V and J are TRBV9 and TRBJ2-5; TRBD1 aligns across 7 bases. This CDR3 contains 15 residues. V lost 1 base and J lost 5; bases outside the gene matches: 8. Germline V gene lookup returns CDR1 SGDLS and CDR2 YYNGEE. The DNA for the CDR3 is TGTGCCAGCAGCGTATTGACAGGGACCGAGGAGACCCAGTACTTC. It translates to CASSVLTGTEETQYF.

The rearrangement uses TRBV30 and TRBJ1-2, with 8 bases fitting TRBD1. The V segment lost 1 base and the J segment 8 bases; nucleotides outside the gene matches: 12. From germline, CDR1 is GTSNPN and CDR2 SVGIG (reference sequence). The CDR3 runs 15 residues. The CDR3 DNA reads TGTGCCTGGAGTGGAGTCTCGACAGGGGCTGGGGGCTACACCTTC. Amino acids: CAWSGVSTGAGGYTF.

This chain's CDR3 is CASSFGIRGGETQYF. CDR3 sequence (DNA): TGTGCCAGCAGCTTCGGGATCAGGGGTGGGGAGACCCAGTACTTC. The rearrangement joins TRBV7-9 to TRBJ2-5; tentatively, D is TRBD1 (6 bases). CDR3 length: 15 residues. The germline V and J ends were trimmed by 3 bases and 5 bases, with 16 bases remaining between them. Looked up from germline, CDR1 is SEHNR and CDR2 is FQNEAQ (reference sequence).

The sample holds a few counts of this clone. The chain employs TRBV7-2 and TRBJ2-3; possibly TRBD1 for D (5 bases). The germline gives CDR1 SGHTA, CDR2 FQGNSA. This CDR3 region has 16 residues. V was shortened by 1 base and J by 3 bases, with 14 bases between the two germline ends. CDR3 nucleotide sequence: TGTGCCAGCAGCTTAGTTAGGGGCCGAGGAACAGATACGCAGTATTTT. It specifies CASSLVRGRGTDTQYF.

The rearrangement links TRBV11-3 to TRBJ2-7; TRBD2 matches at 13 bases. CDR1 is SGHNT, CDR2 YENEEA, per germline. Trimming cost V 5 bases and J 4 bases; bases outside gene matches: 2. The CDR3 has 14 amino acids. DNA of the CDR3: TGTGCCAGCAGCCGGACTAGCGGGAGTTACGAGCAGTACTTC. As protein: CASSRTSGSYEQYF.

V and J are TRBV29-1 and TRBJ1-1, with D maybe TRBD1 (6 bases). The CDR3 is made up of 16 amino acids. Germline CDR1 SQVTM, CDR2 ANQGSEA. V was trimmed by 6 bases and J by 4 bases, leaving 24 bases between them. CDR3 sequence (DNA): TGCAGCGTCGGCGGGCAGGGGTTTGGTTTTGGCACTGAAGCTTTCTTT. Protein product: CSVGGQGFGFGTEAFF.

The gene calls are TRBV5-1 and TRBJ2-3; TRBD1 matches 7 bases. Germline V gene sequence: CDR1 SGHRS, CDR2 YFSETQ. V lost 4 bases to trimming and J lost 2 bases; unmatched junction nucleotides: 7. The CDR3 has 15 amino acids. CDR3 protein: CASSARDSVTDTQYF. CDR3 bases: TGCGCCAGCAGCGCCCGGGACAGCGTCACAGATACGCAGTATTTT.

This sequence joins TRBV28 and TRBJ1-6, with D hard to call. V was cut by 5 bases and J by 3 bases, with 11 bases left in between. CDR1 and CDR2 from the germline V gene are MDHEN and SYDVKM. This CDR3 is 15 amino acids long. The DNA of the CDR3 is TGTGCCAGCAGTATGACAAGCCTCTATAATTCACCCCTCCACTTT. Translating gives CASSMTSLYNSPLHF.

The chain employs TRBV18 and TRBJ1-6, with a tentative D call TRBD1 (5 bases). The V gene's germline CDR1 is KGHSH and CDR2 LQKENI. CDR3 length: 15 amino acids. Trimming cost V 2 bases and J 7 bases, with 12 bases left between them. DNA of the CDR3: TGTGCCAGCTCACCAAGGGGAGGGGACAATTCACCCCTCCACTTT. This sequence encodes CASSPRGGDNSPLHF.

The chain uses TRBV6-5 and TRBJ1-6; D is possibly TRBD1 (5 bases). V lost 0 bases and J lost 10, with 13 bases in between. The CDR3 is 15 amino acids. CDR1 and CDR2 from the germline V gene are MNHEY and SVGAGI. The CDR3 DNA follows: TGTGCCAGCAGTTACTCGCGGGGCCCGGGATCACCCCTCCACTTT. Translating gives CASSYSRGPGSPLHF.

CDR3 coding DNA: TGTGCCAGCAGCCGAGCACTAGCGGGGGGTATCTACAATGAGCAGTTCTTC. Translation: CASSRALAGGIYNEQFF. The V call is TRBV7-9, the J call TRBJ2-1, with 12 bases aligning to TRBD2. Germline loops: CDR1 SEHNR, CDR2 FQNEAQ (reference sequence). V dropped 5 bases and J dropped 3; count of bases not matched to a gene: 8. This CDR3 spans 17 amino acids.

The genes are TRBV6-2 or TRBV6-3 and TRBJ1-4, with 9 bases fitting TRBD1. CDR1 and CDR2 from the germline V gene are MNHEY and SVGEGT. The CDR3 length is 18 residues. J lost 8 bases, V lost 5 bases, and 18 bases had no gene match. This CDR3 is CASSGTGTGSSFREKLFF. The CDR3 DNA reads TGTGCCAGCAGTGGGACCGGGACAGGGTCTTCGTTTAGAGAAAAACTGTTTTTT.

This chain joins TRBV28 and TRBJ2-5, with D perhaps TRBD1 (5 bases). The CDR3 runs 13 residues. The germline gives CDR1 MDHEN, CDR2 SYDVKM. V was pared by 5 bases and J by 4 bases, with 11 bases between. CDR3 loop: CASSGAAPETQYF. The CDR3 DNA sequence: TGTGCCAGCAGTGGGGCGGCTCCAGAGACCCAGTACTTC.

The chain has TRBV10-3 and TRBJ2-7, with 7 bases matching TRBD1. Losses at the gene ends were 5 bases for V and 5 bases for J; bases not matched to a gene: 12. The length of the CDR3 is 15 residues. Per the germline V gene, CDR1 is ENHRY and CDR2 is SYGVKD. The CDR3 DNA sequence: TGTGCCATCAGTAACCCGGGACAGACATCTGACGAGCAGTACTTC. This sequence encodes CAISNPGQTSDEQYF.

This chain uses TRBV12-5 with TRBJ2-6; a weak D match, TRBD1 (6 bases). V lost 4 bases and J lost 0, with 10 bases in between. The germline gives CDR1 LGHNT, CDR2 FRNRAP. The CDR3 consists of 16 residues. CDR3 amino acids: CASGSSGASGANVLTF. In DNA form, the CDR3 reads TGTGCTAGTGGTTCGTCAGGGGCCTCTGGGGCCAACGTCCTGACTTTC.

The gene calls are TRBV6-5 and TRBJ2-4; D unresolved. Trimming left V 0 bases short and J 0 bases short, with 9 bases between. Germline V gene sequence: CDR1 MNHEY, CDR2 SVGAGI. This CDR3 is built from 16 residues. The CDR3 region has the DNA TGTGCCAGCAGTTACTCCGTGAGCTTAGCCAAAAACATTCAGTACTTC. This encodes CASSYSVSLAKNIQYF.